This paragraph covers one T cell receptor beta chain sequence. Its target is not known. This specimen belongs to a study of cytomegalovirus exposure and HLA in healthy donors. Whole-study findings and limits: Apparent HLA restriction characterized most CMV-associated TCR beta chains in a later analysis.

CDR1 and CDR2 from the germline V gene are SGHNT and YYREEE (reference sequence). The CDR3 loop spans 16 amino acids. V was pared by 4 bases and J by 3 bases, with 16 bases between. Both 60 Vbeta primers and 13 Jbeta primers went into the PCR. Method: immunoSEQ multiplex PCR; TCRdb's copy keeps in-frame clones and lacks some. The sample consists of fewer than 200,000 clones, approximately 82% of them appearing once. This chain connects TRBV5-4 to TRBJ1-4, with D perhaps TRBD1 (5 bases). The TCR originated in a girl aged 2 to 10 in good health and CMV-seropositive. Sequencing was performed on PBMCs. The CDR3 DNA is TGTGCCAGCAGCCGGGCCCAGGGTTTAGCTAATGAAAAACTGTTTTTT. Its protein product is CASSRAQGLANEKLFF.